This T cell receptor (beta chain) was captured in a study of cytotoxic CD8 clonotypes in ibrutinib-treated CLL. Clones were sequenced by immunoSEQ multiplex PCR, and TCRdb holds only the in-frame ones, with some missing. This table has more than 10,000 clones, 81% appearing once. Germline V gene sequence: CDR1 MDHEN, CDR2 SYDVKM. Trimming shortened V by 3 bases and J by 9 bases, and 15 bases separated the two germline ends. The CDR3 has 14 residues. Comment on this clone: The target antigen is unknown.

Points from the study as a whole: At baseline, clonality was higher than in age-matched healthy donors and correlated with CD8+ counts.

Sample: PBMCs, taken at disease progression, from a patient treated with ibrutinib. This receptor was identified in a human donor with chronic lymphocytic leukemia. V is TRBV28 and J is TRBJ2-4; no clear D. DNA of the CDR3: TGTGCCAGCAGTTTTGGAGTGGGAACTGGCATTCAGTACTTC. It specifies CASSFGVGTGIQYF. The full variable domain, rest sourced from reference TRBV28 and TRBJ2-4, is DVKVTQSSRYLVKRTGEKVFLECVQDMDHENMFWYRQDPGLGLRLIYFSYDVKMKEKGDIPEGYSVSREKKERFSLILESASTNQTSMYLCASSFGVGTGIQYFGAGTRLSVL.